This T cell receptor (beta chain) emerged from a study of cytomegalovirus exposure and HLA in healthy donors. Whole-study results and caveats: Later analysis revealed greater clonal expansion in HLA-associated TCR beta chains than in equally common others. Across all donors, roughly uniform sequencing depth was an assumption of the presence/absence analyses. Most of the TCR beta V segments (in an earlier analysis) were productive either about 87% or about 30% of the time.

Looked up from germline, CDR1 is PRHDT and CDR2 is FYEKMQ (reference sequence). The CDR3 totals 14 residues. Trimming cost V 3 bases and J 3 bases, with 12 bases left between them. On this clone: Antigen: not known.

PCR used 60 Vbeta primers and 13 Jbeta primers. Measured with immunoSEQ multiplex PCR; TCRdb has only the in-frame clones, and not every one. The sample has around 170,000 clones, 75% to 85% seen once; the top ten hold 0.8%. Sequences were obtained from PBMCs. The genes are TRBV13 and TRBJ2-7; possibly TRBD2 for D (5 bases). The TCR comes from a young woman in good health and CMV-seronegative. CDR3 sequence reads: CASSLADGIYEQYF. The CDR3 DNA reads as TGTGCCAGCAGCTTGGCAGACGGGATCTACGAGCAGTACTTC. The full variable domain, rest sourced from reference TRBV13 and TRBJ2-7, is AAGVIQSPRHLIKEKRETATLKCYPIPRHDTVYWYQQGPGQDPQFLISFYEKMQSDKGSIPDRFSAQQFSDYHSELNMSSLELGDSALYFCASSLADGIYEQYFGPGTRLTVT.